This T cell receptor (beta chain) was obtained from a study of T cells in Graves' hyperthyroidism and ophthalmopathy. The study's findings and limits: Researchers found most expanded thyroid clonotypes above 0.001 in blood as well.

As regards this clonotype: Its target is not known.

Trimming stripped 4 bases from V and 6 bases from J, with 14 bases between. CDR1 is MNHEY and CDR2 is SVGAGI in the germline V gene. The CDR3 has 14 residues. From RNA transcripts, TCR beta CDR3 regions were amplified. HTBI primers were employed in a first-round RT-PCR of the TCR CDR3. TCRdb recomputed calls from the multiplex PCR reads with MiXCR, one row per CDR3 protein. The data contain 350,000 to 400,000 distinct CDR3 sequences, 19% of them singletons. The chain couples TRBV6-5 to TRBJ2-3, with a weak D call TRBD2 (6 bases). The receptor was derived from a woman aged 18-35 years with Graves' hyperthyroidism. The sample comprised blood. The CDR3 bases are TGTGCCAGCAGTTCCCGGGAGTCTGAGGATACGCAGTATTTT. Protein product: CASSSRESEDTQYF.